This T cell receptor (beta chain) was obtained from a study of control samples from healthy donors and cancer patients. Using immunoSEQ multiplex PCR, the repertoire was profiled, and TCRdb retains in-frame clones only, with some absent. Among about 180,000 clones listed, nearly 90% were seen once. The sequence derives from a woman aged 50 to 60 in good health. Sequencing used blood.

The DNA for the CDR3 is TGTGCCAGCTCGTCGAGTATGAACACTGAAGCTTTCTTT. It codes for CASSSSMNTEAFF. The chain has TRBV18 and TRBJ1-1; D gene ambiguous. CDR3 length: 13 residues. Per the germline V gene, CDR1 is KGHSH and CDR2 is LQKENI. Trimming left V 6 bases short and J 0 bases short, with 8 bases between.